These 17 T cell receptor beta chains originate from one sample sequenced in a study of monozygotic twins with inflammatory bowel disease. TCRdb re-called the 5' RACE reads and gives one entry per CDR3 protein, without DNA. The table for this sample gives a few hundred thousand distinct CDR3 sequences. The sample taken for sequencing was blood. These receptors came from a human donor with ulcerative colitis or Crohn's disease, or a healthy co-twin of an affected twin (not recorded which).

This chain connects TRBV27 to TRBJ2-4; TCRdb's D gene call, TRBD1, goes unchecked for lack of DNA. This CDR3 comprises 15 residues. Germline lookup yields CDR1 MNHEY and CDR2 SMNVEV (reference sequence). This chain's CDR3 is CASSLIWGTENIQYF.

The chain employs TRBV10-3 and TRBJ2-3; TCRdb names TRBD1, which stays unverified in the absence of DNA. The CDR3 extends over 14 amino acids. Germline CDR1 is ENHRY and CDR2 is SYGVKD. The CDR3 reads CAISRTGGTDTQYF.

V gene TRBV15 combines with J gene TRBJ1-1. The germline CDR1 and CDR2 sequences are LNHNV and YYDKDF (reference sequence). This CDR3 contains 13 residues. CDR3 sequence reads: CATSRGTNTEAFF.

The genes are TRBV18 and TRBJ1-5. The CDR3 is made up of 16 amino acids. Germline lookup yields CDR1 KGHSH and CDR2 LQKENI. This CDR3 reads CASSPSYRPSNQPQHF.

The genes are TRBV7-2 and TRBJ1-6; the TCRdb call, TRBD1, lacks DNA for checking. Germline CDR1 is SGHTA and CDR2 is FQGNSA. CDR3 length: 15 residues. The CDR3 here is CASSFSQGVNSPLHF.

The chain has TRBV4-3 and TRBJ2-6; TCRdb outputs TRBD1, but without DNA this stays unchecked. The germline V gene has CDR1 LGHNA and CDR2 YSLEER. This CDR3 has 19 residues. CDR3 protein: CASSPYATGGRSGANVLTF.

The chain is built from TRBV12-3 or TRBV12-4 and TRBJ2-7; the TRBD1 assignment by TCRdb is unverifiable without DNA. This CDR3 region has 13 residues. The CDR3 loop reads CASNQGFAYEQYF.

V is TRBV5-1 and J is TRBJ2-1; the D call from TCRdb, TRBD1, cannot be confirmed without DNA. This CDR3 region has 14 residues. Per germline, CDR1 SGHRS and CDR2 YFSETQ. CDR3 sequence: CASSIGGSYNEQFF. The full variable domain, completed using reference TRBV5-1 and TRBJ2-1, is KAGVTQTPRYLIKTRGQQVTLSCSPISGHRSVSWYQQTPGQGLQFLFEYFSETQRNKGNFPGRFSGRQFSNSRSEMNVSTLELGDSALYLCASSIGGSYNEQFFGPGTRLTVL.

V and J are TRBV6-2 or TRBV6-3 and TRBJ2-7; the TCRdb call, TRBD1, lacks DNA for checking. Germline V lookup: CDR1 MNHEY, CDR2 SVGEGT. This CDR3 has 15 residues. The CDR3 spells CASSYTTREPYEQYF.

The V gene is TRBV6-2 or TRBV6-3, the J gene TRBJ2-2; TCRdb reports TRBD1, a call that lacks DNA to check it against. CDR3 size: 16 residues. Germline V gene lookup returns CDR1 MNHEY and CDR2 SVGEGT. The CDR3 sequence: CASSTAGQRGPGELFF.

The rearrangement links TRBV12-3 or TRBV12-4 to TRBJ1-2; absent DNA, TCRdb's TRBD1 call cannot be checked. The CDR3 runs to 13 residues. The CDR3 reads CASSGGGFYGYTF.

The chain carries TRBV20-1 and TRBJ1-6. Germline CDR1 is DFQATT and CDR2 is SNEGSKA (reference sequence). This CDR3 is built from 14 residues. The CDR3 sequence is CSARDLGDNSPLHF.

The chain links TRBV11-3 to TRBJ2-7; TCRdb proposes TRBD1, but this gene call is untestable without DNA. Germline values: CDR1 SGHNT, CDR2 YENEEA. CDR3 size: 20 residues. CDR3 sequence: CASSTPGGQGANLVPYEQYF.

The V call is TRBV6-2 or TRBV6-3, the J call TRBJ2-1. The CDR3 runs 13 residues. From germline, CDR1 is MNHEY and CDR2 SVGEGT. The CDR3 sequence is CASSYSLRNEQFF.

The rearrangement links TRBV28 to TRBJ2-3; TCRdb lists TRBD1, though no DNA is available to test this call. CDR3 length: 15 residues. Germline V lookup: CDR1 MDHEN, CDR2 SYDVKM. CDR3 in amino acids: CASSLRGGAADTQYF.

This chain joins TRBV7-8 and TRBJ1-3; TCRdb returns TRBD1, unconfirmable since there is no DNA. The CDR3 is made up of 19 amino acids. CDR1 and CDR2 (germline): SGHVS, FQNEAQ. CDR3 protein: CASSLRAMTGVNSGNTIYF.

This chain uses TRBV5-6 with TRBJ2-4; TCRdb indicates TRBD1, and absent DNA this call remains unverified. The CDR3 is made up of 16 amino acids. Germline CDR1 reads SGHDT; CDR2 reads YYEEEE. The CDR3 loop reads CASSLGRTGPRNIQYF.